Sequencing of this TCR beta chain was carried out in a study of T cells in Graves' hyperthyroidism and ophthalmopathy. General study results and limits: With a median lead of approximately 6.4 months before onset, the model predicted ophthalmopathy.

Amplified TCR beta CDR3 regions derived from RNA transcripts. A set of HTBI primers served as the primers for a first-round RT-PCR of the TCR CDR3. MiXCR, applied by TCRdb to the multiplex PCR reads, yields one record per CDR3 protein. The sample holds more than 500,000 distinct CDR3 sequences; roughly 14% are singletons and the top ten take 3.5% to 4.5%. This clonotype was recorded many times. Its antigen remains unknown. Per germline, CDR1 LNHDA and CDR2 SQIVND (reference sequence). Trimming took off 7 bases at V and 4 bases at J, with 13 bases between the two ends. CDR3 length: 13 residues. Sample: blood. The rearrangement uses TRBV19 and TRBJ1-1; D remains ambiguous. The TCR sequence derives from a woman between 40 and 55 years old with Graves' ophthalmopathy. In DNA, the CDR3 is TGTGCCAGTAAAGTTGGGGTGGTCACTGAAGCTTTCTTT. Protein: CASKVGVVTEAFF. Supplemented by reference TRBV19 and TRBJ1-1, the full variable domain reads DGGITQSPKYLFRKEGQNVTLSCEQNLNHDAMYWYRQDPGQGLRLIYYSQIVNDFQKGDIAEGYSVSREKKESFPLTVTSAQKNPTAFYLCASKVGVVTEAFFGQGTRLTVV.